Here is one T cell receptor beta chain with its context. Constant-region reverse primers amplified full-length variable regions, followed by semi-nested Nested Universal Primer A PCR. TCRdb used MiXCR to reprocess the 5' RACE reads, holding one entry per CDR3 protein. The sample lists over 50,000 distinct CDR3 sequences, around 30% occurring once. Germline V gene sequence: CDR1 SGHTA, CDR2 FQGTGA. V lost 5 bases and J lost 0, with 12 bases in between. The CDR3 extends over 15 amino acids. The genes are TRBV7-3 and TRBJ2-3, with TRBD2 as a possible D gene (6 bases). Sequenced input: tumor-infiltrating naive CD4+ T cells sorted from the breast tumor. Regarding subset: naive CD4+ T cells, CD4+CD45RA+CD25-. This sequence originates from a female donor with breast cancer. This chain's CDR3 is CASSPQAGSTDTQYF. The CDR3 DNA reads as TGTGCCAGCAGCCCCCAAGCGGGTAGCACAGATACGCAGTATTTT.